This T cell receptor beta chain was sequenced during a study of cytomegalovirus exposure and HLA in healthy donors. Study outcomes and limitations: TCR beta sequences reportedly predicted most subjects' HLA-A and HLA-B alleles accurately.

The PCR used 60 Vbeta and 13 Jbeta primers. Clones were read by immunoSEQ multiplex PCR, and TCRdb kept only the in-frame ones, dropping some. Of 150,000 to 200,000 clones listed, roughly 13% are singletons. This clone has just a few counts. Its target is unknown. The sequence was obtained from a man aged 50-59 years in good health and CMV-seropositive. Material for sequencing was PBMCs.

CDR3 loop: CASSSRQISYGYTF. DNA for the CDR3: TGTGCCAGCAGTTCCCGACAGATCTCCTATGGCTACACCTTC. The chain has TRBV28 and TRBJ1-2; D may be TRBD1 (5 bases). The CDR3 length is 14 residues. The germline V and J ends were trimmed by 4 bases and 4 bases, with 13 bases remaining between them. CDR1 and CDR2 (germline): MDHEN, SYDVKM.